The 5 T cell receptor beta chains listed next were all sequenced from one sample in a study of T-cell reconstitution after alpha-beta-depleted transplantation in children. Preparation of the TCRbeta library involved a method that used unique molecular identifiers. TCRdb independently ran MiXCR on the PCR reads; one entry per CDR3 protein. Among fewer than 120,000 distinct CDR3 sequences, over 9% were seen once, and the ten largest hold 8%. This sample comprised PBMCs from the stem cell graft donor, obtained from the stem cell graft. Receptors were obtained from a human donor who donated a stem cell graft to a child with acute lymphoblastic leukemia.

This clonotype was observed many times. The chain recombines TRBV20-1 with TRBJ1-1, with TRBD1 matching 7 bases. The junction had 4 bases not matched to a gene; V was cut back by 3 bases and J by 0 bases. The CDR3 is 14 residues long. Germline V CDR1 and CDR2: DFQATT, SNEGSKA (reference sequence). CDR3 protein: CSASLTGLNTEAFF. CDR3 sequence (DNA): TGCAGTGCTAGCCTGACAGGGTTGAACACTGAAGCTTTCTTT.

This clonotype showed up many times. V usage is TRBV7-6 and J usage is TRBJ2-1; no clear D. Per the germline V gene, CDR1 is SGHVS and CDR2 is FNYEAQ. The CDR3 covers 12 residues. V was clipped by 4 bases and J by 6 bases, with 7 bases between them. In DNA, the CDR3 is TGTGCCAGCAGCTCATTGGGCAATGAGCAGTTCTTC. It translates to CASSSLGNEQFF.

At least ten counts were recorded for this clonotype. V is TRBV7-2 and J is TRBJ1-2; tentatively, D is TRBD1 (5 bases). V gave up 9 bases and J gave up 0 bases, with 14 bases separating them. This CDR3 region has 14 residues. Germline V lookup: CDR1 SGHTA, CDR2 FQGNSA. CDR3 sequence: CASQRGRTNYGYTF. In DNA form, the CDR3 reads TGTGCCAGTCAGCGGGGCAGAACTAACTATGGCTACACCTTC. Full variable domain (remainder filled in from reference TRBV7-2 and TRBJ1-2): GAGVSQSPSNKVTEKGKDVELRCDPISGHTALYWYRQSLGQGLEFLIYFQGNSAPDKSGLPSDRFSAERTGGSVSTLTIQRTQQEDSAVYLCASQRGRTNYGYTFGSGTRLTVV.

This clonotype came up many times. This chain uses TRBV12-3 or TRBV12-4 with TRBJ2-1; 8 bases line up with TRBD1. The CDR3 loop spans 15 amino acids. V shed 2 bases and J 6 bases; nucleotides not matched to a gene: 6. The CDR3 spells CASSLSRGQGNEQFF. The CDR3 coding sequence is TGTGCCAGCAGTTTATCCAGGGGGCAAGGCAATGAGCAGTTCTTC.

In this sample, this clonotype turned up many times. The rearrangement joins TRBV24-1 to TRBJ1-2; 7 nucleotides agree with TRBD1. The V and J ends lost 9 bases and 3 bases, in that order; junction bases with no gene match: 0. The CDR3 is 11 residues long. The germline V gene has CDR1 KGHDR and CDR2 SFDVKD. The CDR3 is CATGTDYGYTF. CDR3 bases: TGTGCCACCGGGACAGACTATGGCTACACCTTC.